The source of this T cell receptor beta chain is a study of lymphopenia after photon versus proton radiotherapy. The study's findings and limits: Photon-treated patients lost naive T cells and TCR diversity; proton-treated stayed stable. Larger post-nadir TCR diversity loss correlated inversely with survival in deceased patients. Oligoclonal CD8+ Temra expansion after nadir drove photon patients' diversity drop.

CDR1 and CDR2 (germline): MNHEY, SMNVEV (reference sequence). Trimming removed 3 bases at V and 8 bases at J, with 8 bases between. CDR3 size: 12 residues. Here immunoSEQ multiplex PCR was the method, and the copy in TCRdb shows in-frame clones only, minus some. The data show 160,000 or so clones, less than 90% seen once. This clone was counted a single time. Its antigen is not known. The chain recombines TRBV27 with TRBJ2-1; D not certain. The starting material was peripheral blood, obtained from a patient treated with photon-based radiotherapy. The source of this sequence is a middle-aged man with gastric cancer. CDR3 in amino acids: CASSFGAHEQFF. CDR3 bases: TGTGCCAGCAGTTTCGGAGCGCATGAGCAGTTCTTC.